This T cell receptor beta chain derives from a study of PD-L1 blockade in urothelial cancer. Study information: Male patients with bladder-origin urothelial cancer numbered about nine tenths of the roughly 29.

The CDR3 consists of 14 residues. Germline V gene lookup returns CDR1 SGHNT and CDR2 YENEEA. Trimming removed 0 bases from V and 5 bases from J, with 7 bases in between. The time point was: peripheral blood 6 weeks after treatment start. The assay was immunoSEQ multiplex PCR, and TCRdb's table has in-frame clones only and misses some. The sample consists of more than 60,000 clones, more than 70% of them appearing once. This sequence originates from a man in his sixties with urothelial cancer. Sequences were derived from PBMCs, sampled around atezolizumab (anti-PD-L1) treatment. The chain employs TRBV11-3 and TRBJ2-2, with D perhaps TRBD1 (6 bases). CDR3 region: CASSLDRGTGELFF. The CDR3 DNA reads TGTGCCAGCAGCTTAGATAGGGGGACCGGGGAGCTGTTTTTT.